This T cell receptor beta chain was sequenced for a study of blood T cell repertoires in COVID-19 (dated by TCRdb to the early 2020s). General notes on the study: Samples from collaborators originated in the United States, Italy and Spain and spanned both the acute and convalescent phases of COVID-19. The prospective study material was composed of cDNA or gDNA derived from T cells, B-cell-depleted T cells, or PBMCs. The dataset comprised deeply sampled blood TCRbeta repertoires from subjects exposed to, actively infected with, or recovered from COVID-19. The repertoires were released in a freely available public database meant as a resource for research on the immune response to SARS-CoV-2. Samples were obtained from the ongoing ImmuneRACE study (first 160 participants) and from 1,200 or so subjects provided by 6 global collaborators. Nearly every sample came with metadata listing a de-identified subject ID, COVID-19 status, age in years and sex. Where available, HLA class I and class II types were taken from metadata supplied by the sample provider and were not determined by assay-based typing. Beyond this particular receptor, the publication reports: How much clinical and demographic metadata was included differed by source and by participant, and the metadata was provided uncurated.

Reading the germline V gene gives CDR1 KGHSH and CDR2 LQKENI. The CDR3 measures 16 amino acids from cysteine to phenylalanine. The only DNA kept is the CDR3, 48 bases in frame from the first base. Relative to germline, V is 3 bases shorter and J is 0 bases shorter, with 14 bases between their ends. Samples from volunteer blood donors who had recovered from COVID-19 were contributed by a second Seattle source. The collaborating institutions used their own protocols to collect whole blood in K2EDTA tubes. For TCRbeta analysis, collaborator samples were shipped as frozen whole blood, as isolated PBMCs, or as DNA extracted from either sample type. With regard to this clone: Its antigen is currently not known. There are no base qualities to consult, and no much larger clone falls within one base.

TCRbeta CDR3 regions were amplified from genomic DNA using the immunoSEQ Assay, a bias-controlled multiplex PCR. Per the original workflow: The number of nucleated cells in each sample was estimated from the amplification of reference gene primers within the assay. To quantify the absolute abundance of each unique TCRbeta CDR3 rearrangement, sequence reads were collapsed and filtered. For each sample, productive Simpson clonality was calculated as the square root of Simpson's diversity index across productive rearrangements. TCRdb limited this immuneACCESS table to in-frame rearrangements with V and J called. A share of clones is missing; checked studies link under half to unresolved V genes, and the rest is unexplained. The V and J calls and clone size come from that table; D and trimming were worked out from the DNA. Present in this sample are about 310,000 clones, about 90% of which were seen just once. Together, the top ten hold 7.8% of the sample.

Material: peripheral blood. Here the chain combines TRBV18 and TRBJ1-2, with TRBD1 perhaps the D gene, on 6 matching bases. This clonotype originated in a woman in her forties or fifties who had recovered from COVID-19. The DNA reads TGTGCCAGCTCACCCTCACAGGGTTTAGCTAACTATGGCTACACCTTC. This gives the protein CASSPSQGLANYGYTF.